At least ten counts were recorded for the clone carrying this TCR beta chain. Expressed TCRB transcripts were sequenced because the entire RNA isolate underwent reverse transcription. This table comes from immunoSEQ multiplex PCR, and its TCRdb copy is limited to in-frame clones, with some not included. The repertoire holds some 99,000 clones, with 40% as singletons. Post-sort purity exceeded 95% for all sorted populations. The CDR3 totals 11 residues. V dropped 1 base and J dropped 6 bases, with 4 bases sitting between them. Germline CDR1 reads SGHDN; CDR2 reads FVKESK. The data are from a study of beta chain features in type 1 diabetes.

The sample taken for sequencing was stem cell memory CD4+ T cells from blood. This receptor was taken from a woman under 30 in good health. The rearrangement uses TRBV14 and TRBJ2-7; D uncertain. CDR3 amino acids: CASSQGPEQYF. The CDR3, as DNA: TGTGCCAGCAGCCAAGGGCCCGAGCAGTACTTC.